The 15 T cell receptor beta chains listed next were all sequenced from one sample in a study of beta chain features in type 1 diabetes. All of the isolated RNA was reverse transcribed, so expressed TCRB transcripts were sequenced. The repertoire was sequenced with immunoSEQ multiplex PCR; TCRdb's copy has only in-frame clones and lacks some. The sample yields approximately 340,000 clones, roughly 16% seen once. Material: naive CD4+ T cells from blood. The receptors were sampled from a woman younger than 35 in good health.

CDR3 amino acids: CSVQRGVREGVYEQYF. The DNA of the CDR3 is TGCAGCGTCCAACGTGGGGTGCGGGAGGGTGTCTACGAGCAGTACTTC. The rearrangement uses TRBV29-1 and TRBJ2-7; the match to TRBD2 covers 9 bases. The CDR3 consists of 16 residues. Losses at the gene ends were 6 bases for V and 3 bases for J; bases not matched to a gene: 15. Germline assignment: CDR1 SQVTM and CDR2 ANQGSEA.

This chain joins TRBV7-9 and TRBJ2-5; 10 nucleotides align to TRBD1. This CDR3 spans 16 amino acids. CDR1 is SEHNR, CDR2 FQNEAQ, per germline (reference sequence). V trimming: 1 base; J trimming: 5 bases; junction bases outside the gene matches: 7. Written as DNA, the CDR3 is TGTGCCAGCAGCTTAGATAGGGGACAGGGGAAGGAGACCCAGTACTTC. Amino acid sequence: CASSLDRGQGKETQYF.

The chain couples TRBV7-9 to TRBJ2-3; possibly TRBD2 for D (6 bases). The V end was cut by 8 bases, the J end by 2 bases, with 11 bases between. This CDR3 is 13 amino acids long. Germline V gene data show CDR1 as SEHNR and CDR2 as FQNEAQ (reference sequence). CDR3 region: CASGRPVTDTQYF. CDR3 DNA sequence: TGTGCCAGCGGGAGGCCGGTCACAGATACGCAGTATTTT.

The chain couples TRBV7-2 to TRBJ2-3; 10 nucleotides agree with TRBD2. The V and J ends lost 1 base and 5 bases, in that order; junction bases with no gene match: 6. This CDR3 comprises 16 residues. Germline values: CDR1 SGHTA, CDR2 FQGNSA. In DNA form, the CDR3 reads TGTGCCAGCAGCTTAGGGGTAGCGGGAGGCGAAGATACGCAGTATTTT. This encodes CASSLGVAGGEDTQYF.

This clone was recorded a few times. The CDR3 region is CASSLTTNSGANVLTF. The CDR3 DNA reads TGCGCCAGCAGCTTGACGACAAACTCTGGGGCCAACGTCCTGACTTTC. V gene TRBV5-1 combines with J gene TRBJ2-6; no clear D. Looked up from germline, CDR1 is SGHRS and CDR2 is YFSETQ. V was trimmed by 1 base and J by 0 bases, leaving 8 bases between them. The CDR3 totals 16 residues.

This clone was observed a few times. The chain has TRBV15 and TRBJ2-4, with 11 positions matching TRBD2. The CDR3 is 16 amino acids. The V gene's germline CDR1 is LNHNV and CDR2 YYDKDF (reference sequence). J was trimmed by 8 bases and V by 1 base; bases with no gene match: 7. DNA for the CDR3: TGTGCCACCAGCAGAGGTTCCCTAGCGGGAGGAGACATTCAGTACTTC. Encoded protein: CATSRGSLAGGDIQYF. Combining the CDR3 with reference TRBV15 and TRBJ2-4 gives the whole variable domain DAMVIQNPRYQVTQFGKPVTLSCSQTLNHNVMYWYQQKSSQAPKLLFHYYDKDFNNEADTPDNFQSRRPNTSFCFLDIRSPGLGDTAMYLCATSRGSLAGGDIQYFGAGTRLSVL.

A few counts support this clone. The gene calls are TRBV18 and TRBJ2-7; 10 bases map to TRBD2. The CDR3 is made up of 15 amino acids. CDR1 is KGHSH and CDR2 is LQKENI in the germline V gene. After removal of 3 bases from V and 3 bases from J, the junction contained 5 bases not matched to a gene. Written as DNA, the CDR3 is TGTGCCAGCTCACCTTTACTAGCGGGATACTACGAGCAGTACTTC. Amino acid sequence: CASSPLLAGYYEQYF.

The CDR3 protein is CASSTFAGYTGELFF. The CDR3 nucleotides read TGTGCCAGCAGTACCTTTGCGGGGTACACCGGGGAGCTGTTTTTT. This sequence joins TRBV27 and TRBJ2-2; maybe TRBD2 (6 bases). The length of the CDR3 is 15 residues. V was cut by 5 bases and J by 3 bases, with 13 bases left in between. Germline V gene lookup returns CDR1 MNHEY and CDR2 SMNVEV (reference sequence).

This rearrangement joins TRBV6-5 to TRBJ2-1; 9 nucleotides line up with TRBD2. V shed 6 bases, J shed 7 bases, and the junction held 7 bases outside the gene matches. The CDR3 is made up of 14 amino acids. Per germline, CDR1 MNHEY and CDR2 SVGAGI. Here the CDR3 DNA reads TGTGCCAGCAGCCGGAGCGGGAGGAGGAATGAGCAGTTCTTC. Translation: CASSRSGRRNEQFF.

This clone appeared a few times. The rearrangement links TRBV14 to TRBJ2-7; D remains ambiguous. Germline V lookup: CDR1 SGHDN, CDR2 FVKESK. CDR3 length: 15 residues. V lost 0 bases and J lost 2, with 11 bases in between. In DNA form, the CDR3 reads TGTGCCAGCAGCCAAGATTTAGTCCGGGCCTACGAGCAGTACTTC. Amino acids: CASSQDLVRAYEQYF. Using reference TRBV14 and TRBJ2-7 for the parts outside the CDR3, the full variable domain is EAGVTQFPSHSVIEKGQTVTLRCDPISGHDNLYWYRRVMGKEIKFLLHFVKESKQDESGMPNNRFLAERTGGTYSTLKVQPAELEDSGVYFCASSQDLVRAYEQYFGPGTRLTVT.

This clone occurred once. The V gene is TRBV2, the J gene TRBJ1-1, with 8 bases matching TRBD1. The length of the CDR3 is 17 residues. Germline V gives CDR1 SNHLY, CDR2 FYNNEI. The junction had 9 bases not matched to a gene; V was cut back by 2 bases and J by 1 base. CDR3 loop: CASSELGTGNTNTEAFF. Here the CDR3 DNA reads TGTGCCAGCAGTGAACTCGGGACAGGTAATACGAACACTGAAGCTTTCTTT.

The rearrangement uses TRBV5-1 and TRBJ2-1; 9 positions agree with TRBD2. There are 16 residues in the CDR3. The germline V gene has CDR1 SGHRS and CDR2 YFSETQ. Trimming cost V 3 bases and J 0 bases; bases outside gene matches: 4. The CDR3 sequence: CASSSYSGSSYNEQFF. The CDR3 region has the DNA TGCGCCAGCAGCTCCTATAGCGGGAGCTCCTACAATGAGCAGTTCTTC.

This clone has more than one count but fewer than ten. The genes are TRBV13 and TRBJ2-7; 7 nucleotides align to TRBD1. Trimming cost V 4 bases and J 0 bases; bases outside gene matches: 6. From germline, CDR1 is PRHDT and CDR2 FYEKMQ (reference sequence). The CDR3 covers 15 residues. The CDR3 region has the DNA TGTGCCAGCAGCTCATCCGGGACAGCCTCCTACGAGCAGTACTTC. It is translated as CASSSSGTASYEQYF.

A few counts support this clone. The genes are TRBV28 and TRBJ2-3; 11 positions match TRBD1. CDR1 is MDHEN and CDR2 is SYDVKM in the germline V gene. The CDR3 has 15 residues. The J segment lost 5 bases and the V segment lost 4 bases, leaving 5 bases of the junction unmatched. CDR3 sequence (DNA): TGTGCCAGCAGTTCCACCGGGACAGGGGGAGATACGCAGTATTTT. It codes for CASSSTGTGGDTQYF. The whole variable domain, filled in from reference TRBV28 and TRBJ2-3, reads DVKVTQSSRYLVKRTGEKVFLECVQDMDHENMFWYRQDPGLGLRLIYFSYDVKMKEKGDIPEGYSVSREKKERFSLILESASTNQTSMYLCASSSTGTGGDTQYFGPGTRLTVL.

The DNA for the CDR3 is TGTGCCAGCAGCAGGGGACTTTCCTACAATGAGCAGTTCTTC. Its translation is CASSRGLSYNEQFF. This chain connects TRBV7-3 to TRBJ2-1; tentatively, D is TRBD2 (6 bases). V lost 5 bases and J 1 base, leaving 9 bases between the germline ends. This CDR3 contains 14 residues. Germline assignment: CDR1 SGHTA and CDR2 FQGTGA.